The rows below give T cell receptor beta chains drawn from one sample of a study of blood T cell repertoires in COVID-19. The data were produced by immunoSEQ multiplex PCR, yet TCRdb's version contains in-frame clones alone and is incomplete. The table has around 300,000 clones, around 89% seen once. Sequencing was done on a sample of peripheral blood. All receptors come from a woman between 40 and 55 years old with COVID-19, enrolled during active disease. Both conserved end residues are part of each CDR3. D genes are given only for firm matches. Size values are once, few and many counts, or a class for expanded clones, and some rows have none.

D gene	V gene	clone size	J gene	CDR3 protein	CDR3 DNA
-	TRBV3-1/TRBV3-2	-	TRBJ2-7	CASSQTPLSSGPTYEQYF	TGTGCCAGCAGCCAAACGCCCCTCTCCAGCGGGCCGACCTACGAGCAGTACTTC
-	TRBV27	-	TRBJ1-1	CASSLSSEEYTEAFF	TGTGCCAGCAGTTTATCGTCGGAGGAGTATACTGAAGCTTTCTTT
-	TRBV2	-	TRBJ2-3	CASRLRDSLLTDTQYF	TGTGCCAGCAGGCTCCGGGACTCACTCCTGACAGATACGCAGTATTTT
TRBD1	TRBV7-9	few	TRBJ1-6	CASSSGPGQGNSPLHF	TGTGCCAGCAGCTCTGGTCCGGGACAGGGTAATTCACCCCTCCACTTT
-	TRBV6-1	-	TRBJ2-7	CASSEAGDVWEQYF	TGTGCCAGCAGTGAAGCGGGAGACGTCTGGGAGCAGTACTTC
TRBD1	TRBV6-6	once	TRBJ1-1	CASSPLPGQGASTEAFF	TGTGCCAGCAGTCCCCTCCCGGGACAGGGGGCTAGCACTGAAGCTTTCTTT
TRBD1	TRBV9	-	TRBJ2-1	CASSYRDRVYNEQFF	TGTGCCAGCAGCTACCGGGACAGGGTTTACAATGAGCAGTTCTTC
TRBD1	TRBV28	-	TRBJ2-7	CASSSAGTGSNEQYF	TGTGCCAGCAGTTCTGCCGGGACAGGGAGTAACGAGCAGTACTTC
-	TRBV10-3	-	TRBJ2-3	CAIMAVAGPRQGDTQYF	TGTGCCATCATGGCAGTGGCGGGACCACGCCAGGGCGATACGCAGTATTTT
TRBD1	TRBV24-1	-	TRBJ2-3	CATSDAGTGGYTQYF	TGTGCCACCAGTGATGCCGGGACAGGGGGTTATACGCAGTATTTT
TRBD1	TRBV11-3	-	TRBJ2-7	CASSLSGPGQGAYEQYF	TGTGCCAGCAGCCTGTCCGGGCCGGGACAGGGGGCTTACGAGCAGTACTTC
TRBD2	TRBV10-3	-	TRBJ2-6	CAVKYGRGDAGANVLTF	TGTGCCGTCAAATACGGGAGGGGGGACGCTGGGGCCAACGTCCTGACTTTC
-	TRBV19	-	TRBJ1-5	CASSARQVGQPQHF	TGTGCCAGTAGTGCTCGACAGGTTGGTCAGCCCCAGCATTTT
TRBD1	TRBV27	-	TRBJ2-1	CASQWTGGYNEQFF	TGTGCCAGCCAATGGACAGGGGGCTACAATGAGCAGTTCTTC
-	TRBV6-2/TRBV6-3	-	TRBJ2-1	CASSQGPEQFF	TGTGCCAGCAGCCAGGGGCCTGAGCAGTTCTTC
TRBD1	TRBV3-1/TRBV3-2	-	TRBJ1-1	CASSLGQGSGAFF	TGTGCCAGCAGCCTTGGACAGGGTTCTGGAGCTTTCTTT
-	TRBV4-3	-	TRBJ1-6	CASSQKSTGGSNSYNSPLHF	TGCGCCAGCAGCCAAAAATCAACGGGGGGATCGAACTCCTATAATTCACCCCTCCACTTT
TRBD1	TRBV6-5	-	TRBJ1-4	CASTQAGGGEKLFF	TGTGCCAGCACCCAGGCAGGGGGAGGTGAAAAACTGTTTTTT
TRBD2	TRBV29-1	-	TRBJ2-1	CSVAASGMVHNEQFF	TGCAGCGTTGCGGCTAGCGGGATGGTCCACAATGAGCAGTTCTTC
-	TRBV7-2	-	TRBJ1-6	CASSFRSWAANDSPLHF	TGTGCCAGCAGCTTTCGTTCGTGGGCAGCAAATGATTCACCCCTCCACTTT
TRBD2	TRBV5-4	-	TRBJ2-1	CASSYERGIYNEQFF	TGTGCCAGCAGCTATGAGCGGGGGATCTACAATGAGCAGTTCTTC
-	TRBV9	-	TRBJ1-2	CASSGGLTVNYGYTF	TGTGCCAGCAGCGGAGGACTTACCGTTAACTATGGCTACACCTTC
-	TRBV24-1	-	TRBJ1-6	CATSDLRPDSPLHF	TGTGCCACCAGTGATTTACGCCCGGATTCACCCCTCCACTTT
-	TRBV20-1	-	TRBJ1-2	CSASKQDYGYTF	TGCAGTGCTAGTAAACAGGACTATGGCTACACCTTC
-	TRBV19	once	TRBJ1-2	CASSILASNYGYTF	TGTGCCAGTAGTATTTTAGCCTCTAACTATGGCTACACCTTC
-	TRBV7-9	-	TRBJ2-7	CASSLEGRVQDEQYF	TGTGCCAGCAGCTTAGAGGGCAGGGTCCAAGACGAGCAGTACTTC
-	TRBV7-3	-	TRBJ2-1	CASSKRAAAGSYNEQFF	TGTGCCAGCAGTAAAAGGGCCGCGGCGGGATCCTACAATGAGCAGTTCTTC
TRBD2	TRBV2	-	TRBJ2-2	CASRGLVATGELFF	TGTGCCAGCAGGGGACTAGTCGCCACCGGGGAGCTGTTTTTT
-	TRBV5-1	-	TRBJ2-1	CASSLGAGKGNEQFF	TGCGCCAGCAGCTTAGGGGCAGGGAAAGGCAATGAGCAGTTCTTC
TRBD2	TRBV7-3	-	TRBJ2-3	CASSSGGGPTDTQYF	TGTGCCAGCAGTTCGGGCGGGGGACCCACAGATACGCAGTATTTT
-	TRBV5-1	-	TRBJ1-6	CASSLAPGESNSPLHF	TGCGCCAGCAGCTTGGCCCCGGGGGAATCTAATTCACCCCTCCACTTT
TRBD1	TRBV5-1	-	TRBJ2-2	CASSLGQGDTGELFF	TGCGCCAGCAGCCTAGGACAGGGGGACACCGGGGAGCTGTTTTTT
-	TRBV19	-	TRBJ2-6	CATQAPSGANVLTF	TGTGCCACTCAGGCCCCCTCTGGGGCCAACGTCCTGACTTTC
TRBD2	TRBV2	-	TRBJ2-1	CASSEDLAADEQFF	TGTGCCAGCAGTGAAGACCTAGCGGCAGATGAGCAGTTCTTC
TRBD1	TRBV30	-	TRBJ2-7	CAWGTGQGSSYEQYF	TGTGCCTGGGGTACGGGACAGGGGAGCTCCTACGAGCAGTACTTC
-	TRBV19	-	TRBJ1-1	CASSFTTVMDTEAFF	TGTGCCAGTAGTTTTACGACAGTTATGGACACTGAAGCTTTCTTT
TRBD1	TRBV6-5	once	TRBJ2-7	CASSRRDSYEQYF	TGTGCCAGCAGCCGCCGGGACAGCTACGAGCAGTACTTC
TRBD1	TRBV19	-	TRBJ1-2	CASSIGQGYGYTF	TGTGCCAGTAGTATAGGACAGGGCTATGGCTACACCTTC
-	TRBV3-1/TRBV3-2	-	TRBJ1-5	CASSQVEGTYQPQHF	TGTGCCAGCAGCCAAGTGGAGGGTACATATCAGCCCCAGCATTTT
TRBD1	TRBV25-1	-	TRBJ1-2	CASSDRGDRGRRGYTF	TGTGCCAGCAGTGATCGCGGGGACAGGGGCAGGCGTGGCTACACCTTC
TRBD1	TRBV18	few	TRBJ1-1	CASSPGTGRNTEAFF	TGTGCCAGCTCACCCGGGACAGGGAGGAACACTGAAGCTTTCTTT
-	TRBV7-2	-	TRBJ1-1	CASSLRQGAEAFF	TGTGCCAGCAGCTTACGCCAGGGCGCTGAAGCTTTCTTT
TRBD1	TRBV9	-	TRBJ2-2	CASSPGQGTNTGELFF	TGTGCCAGCAGTCCCGGACAGGGTACAAACACCGGGGAGCTGTTTTTT
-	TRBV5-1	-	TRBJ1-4	CASSLERAGEKLFF	TGCGCCAGCAGCTTGGAAAGGGCGGGAGAAAAACTGTTTTTT